Below are 2 T cell receptor beta chains sequenced from a single sample in a study of T cell responses to AZD1222 COVID-19 vaccine. Assay used: immunoSEQ multiplex PCR; TCRdb lists only in-frame clones, some missing. The sample holds roughly 150,000 clones, 90% seen once. This material consisted of peripheral blood, taken 28 days after the second AZD1222 dose. All receptors derive from an adult who received the AZD1222 COVID-19 vaccine.

The chain uses TRBV6-5 and TRBJ2-5, with TRBD1 matching 7 bases. V shed 8 bases and J 1 base; nucleotides not matched to a gene: 7. There are 14 residues in the CDR3. CDR1 MNHEY and CDR2 SVGAGI come from the germline V gene. In DNA, the CDR3 is TGTGCCAGCTTGAGGACAGGAGGCCAAGAGACCCAGTACTTC. Encoded protein: CASLRTGGQETQYF.

The chain employs TRBV19 and TRBJ2-4; tentative D call: TRBD1 (5 bases). Germline V gene lookup returns CDR1 LNHDA and CDR2 SQIVND (reference sequence). This CDR3 is 12 amino acids long. V lost 5 bases, J lost 5 bases, and 7 bases lay in between. The CDR3 region is CASSVRENIQYF. Written as DNA, the CDR3 is TGTGCCAGTAGTGTCAGGGAAAACATTCAGTACTTC.